This TCR beta chain was retrieved from a study of T cell repertoires in urothelial bladder cancer. The CDR3 is 16 amino acids. V trimming: 7 bases; J trimming: 4 bases; junction bases outside the gene matches: 12. Germline V gene data show CDR1 as LNHDA and CDR2 as SQIVND (reference sequence). Sequenced by immunoSEQ multiplex PCR; TCRdb stores in-frame clones only, minus some. The sample lists fewer than 8,500 clones, over 70% occurring once. The TCR comes from a human donor with urothelial carcinoma. Sequenced material: tumor-infiltrating cells from bladder cancer. The genes are TRBV19 and TRBJ2-1; 8 bases match TRBD1. Written as DNA, the CDR3 is TGTGCCAGTATCCGCAGGGGGCTTAGGATTTACAATGAGCAGTTCTTC. It translates to CASIRRGLRIYNEQFF. The full variable domain, in which reference TRBV19 and TRBJ2-1 provide the parts outside the CDR3, is DGGITQSPKYLFRKEGQNVTLSCEQNLNHDAMYWYRQDPGQGLRLIYYSQIVNDFQKGDIAEGYSVSREKKESFPLTVTSAQKNPTAFYLCASIRRGLRIYNEQFFGPGTRLTVL.